This is a list of T cell receptor beta chains from one sample in a study of blood T cell repertoires in COVID-19. Method: immunoSEQ multiplex PCR; TCRdb's copy keeps in-frame clones and lacks some. Seen here are hundreds of thousands of clones, roughly 80% observed once, and the top ten hold roughly 7.9%. Material for sequencing was peripheral blood. The receptors were gathered from a woman older than 75 with acute or convalescent COVID-19. CDR3s include the opening cysteine and the closing phenylalanine or tryptophan. The order of the fields is D gene, CDR3 length, clone size, J gene, V gene, CDR3 DNA, CDR3 protein. The D gene is left open where the match is weak. Size is stated for part of the rows, as once, few or many counts, or as a class when the clone is expanded.

d_call: .
cdr3_length: 17
clone_size: .
j_call: TRBJ1-5
v_call: TRBV10-3
cdr3_nt: TGTGCCATCAGTGAGTCCCCCCGGGGTGCGAACAATCAGCCCCAGCATTTT
cdr3_aa: CAISESPRGANNQPQHF

d_call: TRBD1
cdr3_length: 14
clone_size: .
j_call: TRBJ1-3
v_call: TRBV28
cdr3_nt: TGTGCCAGCAGTTCCGGGACAGCCGGAAACACCATATATTTT
cdr3_aa: CASSSGTAGNTIYF

d_call: TRBD1
cdr3_length: 16
clone_size: .
j_call: TRBJ2-3
v_call: TRBV18
cdr3_nt: TGTGCCAGCTCACCACCGCGAGGACAGGGTTACGATACGCAGTATTTT
cdr3_aa: CASSPPRGQGYDTQYF

d_call: .
cdr3_length: 13
clone_size: .
j_call: TRBJ1-4
v_call: TRBV6-5
cdr3_nt: TGTGCCAGCAGAGATCCGGGGTACGAAAAACTGTTTTTT
cdr3_aa: CASRDPGYEKLFF

d_call: .
cdr3_length: 14
clone_size: .
j_call: TRBJ2-1
v_call: TRBV23-1
cdr3_nt: TGCGCCAGCAGTCAACTAGGGGTGTGGAATGAGCAGTTCTTC
cdr3_aa: CASSQLGVWNEQFF

d_call: TRBD1
cdr3_length: 14
clone_size: .
j_call: TRBJ2-7
v_call: TRBV29-1
cdr3_nt: TGCAGCGTTCAACTGGGACAGGGAACCTACGAGCAGTACTTC
cdr3_aa: CSVQLGQGTYEQYF

d_call: .
cdr3_length: 14
clone_size: .
j_call: TRBJ2-7
v_call: TRBV7-9
cdr3_nt: TGTGCCAGCAGCTCCCGGGCCCTAGCGCGGGAGCAGTACTTC
cdr3_aa: CASSSRALAREQYF

d_call: TRBD2
cdr3_length: 15
clone_size: .
j_call: TRBJ2-7
v_call: TRBV7-2
cdr3_nt: TGTGCCAGCAGCGTGACTAGCGGGGGGGTCTACGAGCAGTACTTC
cdr3_aa: CASSVTSGGVYEQYF

d_call: .
cdr3_length: 13
clone_size: .
j_call: TRBJ2-5
v_call: TRBV5-1
cdr3_nt: TGCGCCAGCAGCGGAGGACAGCAAGAGACCCAGTACTTC
cdr3_aa: CASSGGQQETQYF

d_call: TRBD2
cdr3_length: 16
clone_size: .
j_call: TRBJ2-5
v_call: TRBV5-8
cdr3_nt: TGTGCCAGCCGACCGGGACTAGCGGTACACCAAGAGACCCAGTACTTC
cdr3_aa: CASRPGLAVHQETQYF

d_call: .
cdr3_length: 14
clone_size: few
j_call: TRBJ1-5
v_call: TRBV19
cdr3_nt: TGTGCCAGTAGTCCAAGCCCGGGGAATCAGCCCCAGCATTTT
cdr3_aa: CASSPSPGNQPQHF

d_call: .
cdr3_length: 13
clone_size: .
j_call: TRBJ2-2
v_call: TRBV7-8
cdr3_nt: TGTGCGGGGAGGTACCGGAACACCGGGGAGCTGTTTTTT
cdr3_aa: CAGRYRNTGELFF

d_call: .
cdr3_length: 12
clone_size: .
j_call: TRBJ2-5
v_call: TRBV11-1
cdr3_nt: TGTGCCAGCAGCCTCTTCCAAGAGACCCAGTACTTC
cdr3_aa: CASSLFQETQYF

d_call: TRBD2
cdr3_length: 15
clone_size: .
j_call: TRBJ2-5
v_call: TRBV9
cdr3_nt: TGTGCCAGCACCGAGAGCCAGCGGGAGTGGGAGACCCAGTACTTC
cdr3_aa: CASTESQREWETQYF

d_call: .
cdr3_length: 14
clone_size: .
j_call: TRBJ1-1
v_call: TRBV28
cdr3_nt: TGTGCCAGCAGCGTACAGGGTCCGAACACTGAAGCTTTCTTT
cdr3_aa: CASSVQGPNTEAFF

d_call: TRBD1
cdr3_length: 16
clone_size: .
j_call: TRBJ2-6
v_call: TRBV18
cdr3_nt: TGTGCCAGCTCACCAACAGGGGGCACTGGGGCCAACGTCCTGACTTTC
cdr3_aa: CASSPTGGTGANVLTF

d_call: .
cdr3_length: 13
clone_size: .
j_call: TRBJ1-1
v_call: TRBV19
cdr3_nt: TGTGCCAGTAGTACCCTCCAGGGAACTGAAGCTTTCTTT
cdr3_aa: CASSTLQGTEAFF

d_call: .
cdr3_length: 15
clone_size: once
j_call: TRBJ1-5
v_call: TRBV6-4
cdr3_nt: TGTGCCAGCAGTGTTGGAGGGAACGGCAATCAGCCCCAGCATTTT
cdr3_aa: CASSVGGNGNQPQHF

d_call: .
cdr3_length: 12
clone_size: .
j_call: TRBJ2-1
v_call: TRBV28
cdr3_nt: TGTGCCACCACCGGGAATCCTGTGGAGCAGTTCTTC
cdr3_aa: CATTGNPVEQFF

d_call: .
cdr3_length: 11
clone_size: .
j_call: TRBJ2-5
v_call: TRBV13
cdr3_nt: TGTGCCAGCAGCTTAGCGGAGACCCAGTACTTC
cdr3_aa: CASSLAETQYF

d_call: .
cdr3_length: 13
clone_size: .
j_call: TRBJ2-3
v_call: TRBV12-3/TRBV12-4
cdr3_nt: TGTGCCAGCAGTTTCCCCGGCACAGATACGCAGTATTTT
cdr3_aa: CASSFPGTDTQYF

d_call: .
cdr3_length: 15
clone_size: .
j_call: TRBJ2-5
v_call: TRBV19
cdr3_nt: TGTGCCAGTAGTATGTCTACAGGCCTCGTAGGGACCCAGTACTTC
cdr3_aa: CASSMSTGLVGTQYF

d_call: TRBD2
cdr3_length: 14
clone_size: .
j_call: TRBJ2-3
v_call: TRBV7-2
cdr3_nt: TGTGCCAGCAGCTTACTAGCGGGTCTAGATACGCAGTATTTT
cdr3_aa: CASSLLAGLDTQYF

d_call: .
cdr3_length: 15
clone_size: .
j_call: TRBJ1-6
v_call: TRBV30
cdr3_nt: TGTGCCTGGAGTGTACAAGCGGGAACACGTTCACCCCTCCACTTT
cdr3_aa: CAWSVQAGTRSPLHF

d_call: .
cdr3_length: 14
clone_size: .
j_call: TRBJ1-3
v_call: TRBV7-2
cdr3_nt: TGTGCCAGCAGCTCCTCAGGGGCTGGAAACACCATATATTTT
cdr3_aa: CASSSSGAGNTIYF

d_call: .
cdr3_length: 14
clone_size: .
j_call: TRBJ1-5
v_call: TRBV7-9
cdr3_nt: TGTGCCAGCAGCTTAGCGGCAGGGGAACAGCCCCAGCATTTT
cdr3_aa: CASSLAAGEQPQHF

d_call: TRBD1
cdr3_length: 14
clone_size: .
j_call: TRBJ1-2
v_call: TRBV6-5
cdr3_nt: TGTGCCAGCAGTTATATCGACAGGGAGTATGGCTACACCTTC
cdr3_aa: CASSYIDREYGYTF

d_call: .
cdr3_length: 13
clone_size: .
j_call: TRBJ2-5
v_call: TRBV7-9
cdr3_nt: TGTGCCAGCAGCTTAGGGGAGATGGAGACCCAGTACTTC
cdr3_aa: CASSLGEMETQYF